Reported below is one T cell receptor (beta chain). The trim removed 0 bases at V and 6 bases at J, leaving 6 bases unmatched. The CDR3 consists of 16 residues. Germline loops: CDR1 SGHRS, CDR2 YFSETQ. This record belongs to a study of T cell changes during pregnancy in multiple sclerosis. The data were produced by immunoSEQ multiplex PCR, yet TCRdb's version contains in-frame clones alone and is incomplete. The data show under 150,000 clones, about 95% seen once. The material sequenced was peripheral blood, taken after pregnancy. The chain uses TRBV5-1 and TRBJ2-1; 10 nucleotides align to TRBD2. The sequence was obtained from a female donor with multiple sclerosis, enrolled in a pregnancy study. The CDR3 loop is CASSLGASGSANEQFF. In nucleotides, the CDR3 is TGCGCCAGCAGCTTGGGTGCTAGCGGGAGCGCCAATGAGCAGTTCTTC.